This T cell receptor beta chain originates from a study of OX40 agonist ivuxolimab in advanced cancers. Comment on this clone: No antigen is known for it.

Broader study findings: Several nonresponders also turned out to have low normalized T-cell clonal expansion.

Method: immunoSEQ multiplex PCR; TCRdb's copy keeps in-frame clones and lacks some. The sample includes 53,000 or so clones, 80% to 85% of them seen just once. The length of the CDR3 is 13 residues. CDR1 is ENHRY, CDR2 SYGVKD, per germline. Trimming cost V 3 bases and J 4 bases, with 7 bases left between them. The gene calls are TRBV10-3 and TRBJ1-5; D is undetermined. The sequenced sample was CD4+ or CD8+ T cells sorted from blood, obtained in a trial of the OX40 agonist ivuxolimab. The source of this sequence is an adult with an advanced solid tumor such as melanoma, head and neck, liver or kidney cancer. The CDR3 region is CAISDLQNQPQHF. CDR3 sequence (DNA): TGTGCCATCAGTGACCTCCAAAATCAGCCCCAGCATTTT.